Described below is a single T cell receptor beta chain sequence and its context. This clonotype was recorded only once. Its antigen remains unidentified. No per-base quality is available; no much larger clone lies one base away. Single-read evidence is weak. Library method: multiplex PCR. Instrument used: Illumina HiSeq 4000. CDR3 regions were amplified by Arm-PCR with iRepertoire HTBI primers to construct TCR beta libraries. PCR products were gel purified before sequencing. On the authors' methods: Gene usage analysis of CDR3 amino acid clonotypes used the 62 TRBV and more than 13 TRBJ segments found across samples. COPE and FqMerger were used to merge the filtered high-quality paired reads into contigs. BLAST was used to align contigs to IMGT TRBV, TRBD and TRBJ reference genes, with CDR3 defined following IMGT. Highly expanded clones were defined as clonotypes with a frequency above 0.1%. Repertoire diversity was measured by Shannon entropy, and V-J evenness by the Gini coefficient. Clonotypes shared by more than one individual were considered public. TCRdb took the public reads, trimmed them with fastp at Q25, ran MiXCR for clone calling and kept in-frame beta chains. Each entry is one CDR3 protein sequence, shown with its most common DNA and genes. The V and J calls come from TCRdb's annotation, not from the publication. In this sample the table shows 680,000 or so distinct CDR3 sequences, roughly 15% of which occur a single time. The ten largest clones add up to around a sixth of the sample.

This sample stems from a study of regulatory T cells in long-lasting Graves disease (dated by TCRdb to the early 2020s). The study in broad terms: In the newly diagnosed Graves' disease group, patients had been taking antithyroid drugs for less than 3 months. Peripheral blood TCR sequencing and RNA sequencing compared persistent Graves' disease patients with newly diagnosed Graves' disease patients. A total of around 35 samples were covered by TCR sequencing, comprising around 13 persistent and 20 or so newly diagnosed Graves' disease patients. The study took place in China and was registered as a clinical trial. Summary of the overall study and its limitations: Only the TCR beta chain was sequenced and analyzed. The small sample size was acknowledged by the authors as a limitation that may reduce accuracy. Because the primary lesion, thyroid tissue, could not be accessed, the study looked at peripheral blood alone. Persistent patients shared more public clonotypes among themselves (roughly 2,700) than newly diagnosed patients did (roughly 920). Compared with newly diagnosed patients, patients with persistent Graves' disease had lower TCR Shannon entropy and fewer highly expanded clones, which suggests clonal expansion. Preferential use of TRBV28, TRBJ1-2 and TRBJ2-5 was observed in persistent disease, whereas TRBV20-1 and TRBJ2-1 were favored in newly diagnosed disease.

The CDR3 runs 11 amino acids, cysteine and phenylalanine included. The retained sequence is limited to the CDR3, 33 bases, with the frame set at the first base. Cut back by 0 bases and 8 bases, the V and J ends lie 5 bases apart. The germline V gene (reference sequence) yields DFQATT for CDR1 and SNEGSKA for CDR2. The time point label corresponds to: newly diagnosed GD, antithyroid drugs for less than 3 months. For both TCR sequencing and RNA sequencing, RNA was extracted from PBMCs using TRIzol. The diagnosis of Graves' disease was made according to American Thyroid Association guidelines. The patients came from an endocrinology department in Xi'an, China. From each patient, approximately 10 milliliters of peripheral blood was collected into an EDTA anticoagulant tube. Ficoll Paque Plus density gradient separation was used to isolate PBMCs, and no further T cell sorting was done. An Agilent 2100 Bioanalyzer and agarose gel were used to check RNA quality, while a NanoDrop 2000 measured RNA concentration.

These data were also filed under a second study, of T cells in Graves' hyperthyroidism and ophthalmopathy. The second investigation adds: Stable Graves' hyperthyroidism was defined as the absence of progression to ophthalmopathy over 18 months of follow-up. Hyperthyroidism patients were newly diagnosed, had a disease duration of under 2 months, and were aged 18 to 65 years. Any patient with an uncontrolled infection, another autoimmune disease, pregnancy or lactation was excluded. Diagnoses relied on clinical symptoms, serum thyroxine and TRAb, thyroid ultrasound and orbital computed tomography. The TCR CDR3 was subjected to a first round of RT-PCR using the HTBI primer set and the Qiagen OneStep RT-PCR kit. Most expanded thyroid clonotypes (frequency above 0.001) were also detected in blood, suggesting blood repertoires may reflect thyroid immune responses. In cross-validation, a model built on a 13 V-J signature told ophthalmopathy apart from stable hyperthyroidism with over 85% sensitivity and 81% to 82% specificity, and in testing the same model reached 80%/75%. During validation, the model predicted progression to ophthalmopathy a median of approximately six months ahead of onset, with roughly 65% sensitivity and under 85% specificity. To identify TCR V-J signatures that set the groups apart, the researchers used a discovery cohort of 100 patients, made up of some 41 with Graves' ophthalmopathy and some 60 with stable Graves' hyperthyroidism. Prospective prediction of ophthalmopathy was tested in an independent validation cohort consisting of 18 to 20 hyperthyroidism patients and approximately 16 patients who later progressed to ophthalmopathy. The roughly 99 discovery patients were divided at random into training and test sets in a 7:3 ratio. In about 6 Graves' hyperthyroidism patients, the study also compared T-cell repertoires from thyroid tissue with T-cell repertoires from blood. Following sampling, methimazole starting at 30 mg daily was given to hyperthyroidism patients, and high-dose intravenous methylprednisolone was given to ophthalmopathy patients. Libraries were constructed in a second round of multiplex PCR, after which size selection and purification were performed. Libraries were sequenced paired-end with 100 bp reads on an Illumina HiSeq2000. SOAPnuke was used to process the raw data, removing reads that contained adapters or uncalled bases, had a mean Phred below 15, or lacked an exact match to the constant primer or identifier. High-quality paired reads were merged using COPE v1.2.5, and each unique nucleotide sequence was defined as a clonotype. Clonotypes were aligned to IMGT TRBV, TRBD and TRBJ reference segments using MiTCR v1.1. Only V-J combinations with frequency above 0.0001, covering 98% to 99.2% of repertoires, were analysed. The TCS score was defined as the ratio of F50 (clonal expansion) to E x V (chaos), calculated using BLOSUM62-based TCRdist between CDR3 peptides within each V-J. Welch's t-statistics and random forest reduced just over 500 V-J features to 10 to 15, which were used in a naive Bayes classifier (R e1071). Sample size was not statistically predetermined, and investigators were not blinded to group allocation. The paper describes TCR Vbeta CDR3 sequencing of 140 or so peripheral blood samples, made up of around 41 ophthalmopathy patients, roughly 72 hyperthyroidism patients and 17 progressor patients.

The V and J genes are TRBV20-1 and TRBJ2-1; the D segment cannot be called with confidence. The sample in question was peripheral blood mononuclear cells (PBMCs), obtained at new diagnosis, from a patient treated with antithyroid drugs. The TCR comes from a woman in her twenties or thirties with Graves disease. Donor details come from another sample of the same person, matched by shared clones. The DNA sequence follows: TGCAGTGCTAGAGATTACGATGAGCAGTTCTTC. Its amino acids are CSARDYDEQFF.